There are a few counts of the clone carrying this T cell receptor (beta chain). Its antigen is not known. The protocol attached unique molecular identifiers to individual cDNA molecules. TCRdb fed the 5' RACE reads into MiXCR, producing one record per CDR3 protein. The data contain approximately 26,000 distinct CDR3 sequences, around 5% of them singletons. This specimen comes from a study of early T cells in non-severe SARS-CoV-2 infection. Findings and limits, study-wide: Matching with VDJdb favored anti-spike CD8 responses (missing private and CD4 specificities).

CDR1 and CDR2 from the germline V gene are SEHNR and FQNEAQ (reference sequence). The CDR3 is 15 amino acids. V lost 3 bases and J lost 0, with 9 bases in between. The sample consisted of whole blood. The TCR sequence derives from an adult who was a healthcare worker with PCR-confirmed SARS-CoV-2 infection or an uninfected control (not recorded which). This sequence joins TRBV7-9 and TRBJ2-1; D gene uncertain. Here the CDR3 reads CASSLGSSSYNEQFF. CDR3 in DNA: TGTGCCAGCAGCTTGGGATCGAGCTCCTACAATGAGCAGTTCTTC.